The sequence of this T cell receptor beta chain was determined in a study of blood T cell repertoires in COVID-19 (dated by TCRdb to about 2020). A note on the overall study: Collaborator samples came from the United States, Italy and Spain and covered acute and convalescent phases of COVID-19. Where available, HLA class I and class II types were obtained from metadata supplied by the sample provider rather than from assay-based typing. The sample metadata nearly always contained a de-identified subject ID, COVID-19 status, age in years and sex. The samples were drawn from the first 160 participants of the ongoing ImmuneRACE study and from roughly 1,300 subjects provided by 6 global collaborators. The repertoires were made available in a free public database intended to serve as a resource for research on the immune response to SARS-CoV-2. The dataset comprised deeply sampled blood TCRbeta repertoires from subjects exposed to, actively infected with, or recovered from COVID-19. The material from the prospective study consisted of cDNA or gDNA derived from T cells, B-cell-depleted T cells, or PBMCs.

What the work shows at the level of the full study, not this receptor alone: The quantity of clinical and demographic metadata differed by source and by participant and was supplied without curation.

TCRbeta CDR3 regions were amplified from genomic DNA using the immunoSEQ Assay, a bias-controlled multiplex PCR. Processing in the source paper ran as follows. Within the assay, amplification of reference gene primers was used to estimate how many nucleated cells each sample contained. Sequence reads were collapsed and filtered to measure the absolute abundance of every unique TCRbeta CDR3 rearrangement. For each sample, productive Simpson clonality was calculated as the square root of Simpson's diversity index across productive rearrangements. This is the immuneACCESS table as TCRdb keeps it, with only in-frame sequences that have V and J called. A part of the clones is gone; compared with another copy, unresolved V genes explain less than half, and the rest is unexplained. V and J calls and clone size follow that table, whereas D and trimming were derived from the DNA. This sample lists hundreds of thousands of clones; 80% to 90% were detected once. Clones ranked in the top ten supply roughly 1.1% of the sample.

CDR1 is given as SQVTM and CDR2 as ANQGSEA, both from the germline V gene. The CDR3 starts with the cysteine, ends with the phenylalanine, and has 12 residues. Only the CDR3 portion is preserved as DNA: 36 bases, with reading frame beginning at the first base. V is pared back by 6 bases and J by 5 bases, with 11 bases lying between the germline termini. Participants in the prospective study were aged roughly 18 to 95 years, lived in 20 to 25 United States geographic areas, and enrolled through a virtual design. Cohort assignment in the prospective study relied on participant-reported clinical history from a screening survey and a study questionnaire. For ImmuneRACE Cohort 3, a participant was defined as recovered based on two consecutive negative NP/OP PCR tests, clearance by a healthcare professional, or resolution of symptoms. In the prospective study, whole blood, serum and a nasopharyngeal or oropharyngeal swab were collected from each participant by mobile phlebotomists. Additional blood draws and questionnaires over an approximately two-month period could optionally be provided by prospective study participants. Before DNA extraction, blood samples from the prospective study were shipped at room temperature or frozen.

In the case of this clone: Its antigen is currently not known. Base qualities are not at hand, and no much larger clone is one base apart.

The clonotype comes from a man aged 25 to 40 who had recovered from COVID-19. The sequencing sample was made of PBMCs or T cells enriched from blood (not recorded which). This chain joins TRBV29-1 to TRBJ1-5; a confident D gene designation cannot be given. The bases read TGCAGCGTGGGAGGACGGGATCAGCCCCAGCATTTT. Its protein is CSVGGRDQPQHF.